The 21 T cell receptor beta chains below all came from one sample that was sequenced in a study of OX40 agonist ivuxolimab in advanced cancers. The table came from immunoSEQ multiplex PCR; TCRdb's copy has only in-frame clones and leaves some out. Of 60,000 to 80,000 clones in the sample, roughly 84% were seen once. The sequenced sample was CD4+ or CD8+ T cells sorted from blood, obtained in a trial of the OX40 agonist ivuxolimab. These receptors originate from an adult with an advanced solid tumor such as melanoma, head and neck, liver or kidney cancer.

The genes are TRBV18 and TRBJ1-4; D unresolved. The CDR3 spans 14 residues. Germline lookup yields CDR1 KGHSH and CDR2 LQKENI. V was pared by 2 bases and J by 0 bases, with 4 bases between. CDR3: CASSPDATNEKLFF. The CDR3 coding sequence is TGTGCCAGCTCACCAGATGCAACTAATGAAAAACTGTTTTTT. Full variable domain (outside the CDR3, taken from reference TRBV18 and TRBJ1-4): NAGVMQNPRHLVRRRGQEARLRCSPMKGHSHVYWYRQLPEEGLKFMVYLQKENIIDESGMPKERFSAEFPKEGPSILRIQQVVRGDSAAYFCASSPDATNEKLFFGSGTQLSVL.

This clone was found a few times. V gene TRBV18 combines with J gene TRBJ1-1, with TRBD1 as a possible D gene (5 bases). The CDR3 contains 14 residues. Between the trimmed V and J ends, which lost 3 bases and 4 bases, there was a span of 12 bases. Germline loops: CDR1 KGHSH, CDR2 LQKENI. This chain's CDR3 is CASSPRPGRTEAFF. The CDR3 DNA sequence: TGTGCCAGCTCACCGAGGCCGGGGCGCACTGAAGCTTTCTTT.

This chain joins TRBV29-1 and TRBJ1-2; D is unclear. Trimming stripped 4 bases from V and 5 bases from J, with 11 bases between. The germline V gene encodes CDR1 SQVTM and CDR2 ANQGSEA. The CDR3 spans 12 residues. The CDR3 is CSVVPQAYGYTF. The CDR3 region has the DNA TGCAGCGTTGTCCCGCAGGCGTATGGCTACACCTTC.

The chain is built from TRBV5-4 and TRBJ1-3; 7 bases are a match to TRBD1. CDR3 length: 15 amino acids. Germline V CDR1 and CDR2: SGHNT, YYREEE (reference sequence). The V and J ends lost 2 bases and 4 bases, in that order; junction bases with no gene match: 6. The CDR3 spells CASSFRQGSGNTIYF. In DNA, the CDR3 is TGTGCCAGCAGCTTTCGACAGGGCTCAGGAAACACCATATATTTT.

This chain connects TRBV11-2 to TRBJ2-1; no firm D call. V was clipped by 5 bases and J by 4 bases, with 15 bases between them. The germline CDR1 and CDR2 sequences are SGHAT and FQNNGV. The CDR3 length is 15 residues. CDR3 nucleotide sequence: TGTGCCAGCAGCATACTCGACCAAAAATACAATGAGCAGTTCTTC. This gives the protein CASSILDQKYNEQFF.

The chain has TRBV9 and TRBJ1-1; 7 bases fit TRBD1. Per the germline V gene, CDR1 is SGDLS and CDR2 is YYNGEE. After removal of 1 base from V and 4 bases from J, the junction contained 4 bases not matched to a gene. CDR3 length: 14 residues. The CDR3 region has the DNA TGTGCCAGCAGCGTACTTACAGGGGCCACTGAAGCTTTCTTT. Translation gives CASSVLTGATEAFF. Full variable domain (outside the CDR3, taken from reference TRBV9 and TRBJ1-1): DSGVTQTPKHLITATGQRVTLRCSPRSGDLSVYWYQQSLDQGLQFLIQYYNGEERAKGNILERFSAQQFPDLHSELNLSSLELGDSALYFCASSVLTGATEAFFGQGTRLTVV.

The chain uses TRBV6-5 and TRBJ1-1; TRBD1 might be the D (6 bases). The CDR3 consists of 11 residues. V lost 5 bases to trimming and J lost 8 bases, with 9 bases between them. The germline gives CDR1 MNHEY, CDR2 SVGAGI. CDR3 amino acids: CASSQGTEAFF. CDR3 bases: TGTGCCAGCAGTCAGGGGACCGAAGCTTTCTTT.

This clone was detected only once. The chain has TRBV5-5 and TRBJ1-2; no definite D call. From germline, CDR1 is SGHKS and CDR2 YYEKEE (reference sequence). The CDR3 is 15 amino acids. Trimming stripped 0 bases from V and 0 bases from J, with 9 bases between. For the CDR3, the DNA is TGTGCCAGCAGCTTGGGCGGACCAGCTAACTATGGCTACACCTTC. Residues: CASSLGGPANYGYTF.

This rearrangement joins TRBV6-6 to TRBJ2-1; D tentatively fits TRBD1 or TRBD2 (5 bases each). The CDR3 is 16 amino acids. Trimming stripped 4 bases from V and 8 bases from J, with 21 bases between. From germline, CDR1 is MNHNY and CDR2 SVGAGI (reference sequence). CDR3 nucleotide sequence: TGTGCCAGCAGTTCTTCCGGGACCCTCGGGTACCATGAGCAGTTCTTC. Protein sequence: CASSSSGTLGYHEQFF.

CDR3 sequence: CASSLSLSGELFF. DNA of the CDR3: TGTGCCAGCAGCTTGAGTCTCTCCGGGGAGCTGTTTTTT. The rearrangement joins TRBV7-2 to TRBJ2-2; D is uncertain. The CDR3 loop spans 13 amino acids. Germline values: CDR1 SGHTA, CDR2 FQGNSA. V lost 3 bases and J 6 bases, leaving 8 bases between the germline ends.

The V and J genes are TRBV9 and TRBJ2-1; 9 bases match TRBD1. The CDR3 consists of 15 residues. The junction had 4 bases not matched to a gene; V was cut back by 2 bases and J by 4 bases. Germline values: CDR1 SGDLS, CDR2 YYNGEE. The DNA of the CDR3 is TGTGCCAGCAGCGTCACAGGGGGCGCTTACAATGAGCAGTTCTTC. Translation: CASSVTGGAYNEQFF. The variable domain in full, with the rest retrieved from reference TRBV9 and TRBJ2-1, is DSGVTQTPKHLITATGQRVTLRCSPRSGDLSVYWYQQSLDQGLQFLIQYYNGEERAKGNILERFSAQQFPDLHSELNLSSLELGDSALYFCASSVTGGAYNEQFFGPGTRLTVL.

This chain connects TRBV5-1 to TRBJ2-1, with 7 bases identical to TRBD1. Trimming took 4 bases from V and 4 from J; bases not matched to a gene: 20. CDR1 is SGHRS and CDR2 is YFSETQ in the germline V gene. CDR3 size: 19 residues. CDR3 residues: CASSRSGTATLEDYNEQFF. In DNA form, the CDR3 reads TGCGCCAGCAGCAGATCCGGGACAGCCACCCTCGAGGATTACAATGAGCAGTTCTTC.

The J gene is TRBJ2-1, the V gene TRBV13, with a weak D call TRBD2 (6 bases). This CDR3 spans 14 amino acids. V was cut by 2 bases and J by 5 bases, with 10 bases left in between. Germline V gene lookup returns CDR1 PRHDT and CDR2 FYEKMQ (reference sequence). CDR3 region: CASSLLTSHNEQFF. The DNA for the CDR3 is TGTGCCAGCAGCTTACTGACTAGTCACAATGAGCAGTTCTTC.

This clone has only one observation. The chain couples TRBV6-1 to TRBJ2-5; 10 nucleotides match TRBD2. Germline V gene sequence: CDR1 MNHNS, CDR2 SASEGT. The CDR3 has 18 residues. The trim removed 1 base at V and 4 bases at J, leaving 12 bases unmatched. The CDR3 region is CASSEVSSGSPMLETQYF. CDR3 sequence (DNA): TGTGCCAGCAGTGAAGTGTCTAGCGGGAGCCCGATGTTAGAGACCCAGTACTTC.

This clone was detected a few times. The genes are TRBV19 and TRBJ2-2; no clear D. The ends were cut back, 5 bases at V and 6 bases at J, with 4 bases in the middle. There are 11 residues in the CDR3. The germline V gene encodes CDR1 LNHDA and CDR2 SQIVND (reference sequence). The CDR3 coding sequence is TGTGCCAGTAGTCAGGCCGGGGAGCTGTTTTTT. This encodes CASSQAGELFF.

The rearrangement uses TRBV18 and TRBJ2-5; 7 bases line up with TRBD1. J was trimmed by 4 bases and V by 3 bases; bases with no gene match: 8. In germline, CDR1 is KGHSH, CDR2 LQKENI. The CDR3 contains 15 residues. CDR3 coding DNA: TGTGCCAGCTCACCGAGGACAGGCCCCGGAGAGACCCAGTACTTC. It specifies CASSPRTGPGETQYF.

The chain combines TRBV9 with TRBJ2-3; no clear D gene. There are 15 residues in the CDR3. CDR1 is SGDLS and CDR2 is YYNGEE in the germline V gene. The V end lost 0 bases, the J end lost 1 base, and 9 bases lay between the germline ends. For the CDR3, the DNA is TGTGCCAGCAGCGTAGCGGCTTTCGGCACAGATACGCAGTATTTT. It translates to CASSVAAFGTDTQYF.

The chain is built from TRBV18 and TRBJ1-1; 10 nucleotides align to TRBD1. The CDR3 loop spans 15 amino acids. Germline assignment: CDR1 KGHSH and CDR2 LQKENI. After removal of 3 bases from V and 1 base from J, the junction contained 2 bases not matched to a gene. The CDR3 loop is CASSPGTGANTEAFF. CDR3 in DNA: TGTGCCAGCTCACCCGGGACAGGGGCGAACACTGAAGCTTTCTTT.

This clone was seen only a few times. The genes are TRBV4-3 and TRBJ2-2; TRBD1 agrees at 9 bases. V dropped 1 base and J dropped 4; count of bases not matched to a gene: 7. The germline gives CDR1 LGHNA, CDR2 YSLEER. CDR3 length: 17 residues. As DNA, the CDR3 is TGCGCCAGCAGCCAAGGGGTGGGGACAGGGATCACCGGGGAGCTGTTTTTT. Its protein product is CASSQGVGTGITGELFF.

This clone has a count of ten or more. This chain links TRBV27 with TRBJ2-1; 8 bases fit TRBD2. Germline loops: CDR1 MNHEY, CDR2 SMNVEV (reference sequence). Trimming at V came to 5 bases and at J to 6 bases, leaving 15 bases not matched to a gene. The CDR3 covers 17 residues. The DNA for the CDR3 is TGTGCCAGCAGTCGGGTCTCTTCCGGGAGGGCCCTCAATGAGCAGTTCTTC. Its translation: CASSRVSSGRALNEQFF.

The CDR3 region is CASSIDSPPGGNTEAFF. The CDR3 region has the DNA TGTGCCAGTAGTATAGATTCCCCTCCAGGCGGGAACACTGAAGCTTTCTTT. V is TRBV19 and J is TRBJ1-1; no definite D call. Trimming removed 0 bases from V and 1 base from J, with 15 bases in between. This CDR3 is 17 amino acids long. Germline V gives CDR1 LNHDA, CDR2 SQIVND (reference sequence).